Below, 10 T cell receptor beta chains from the same sample are listed, as sequenced in a study of CD8+ T cells in alopecia areata. Sequencing templates came from extracted RNA that was reverse transcribed into cDNA. Using immunoSEQ multiplex PCR, the repertoire was profiled, and TCRdb retains in-frame clones only, with some absent. Seen here are hundreds of thousands of clones, 50% to 65% observed once, and the top ten hold 0.45%. The material was CD4+ T cells sorted from blood, obtained at week 0. The receptors here all came from a human donor with alopecia areata.

The rearrangement links TRBV27 to TRBJ1-1, with 8 bases matching TRBD1. Trimming removed 6 bases from V and 5 bases from J; junction bases left unmatched: 8. CDR3 length equals 14 residues. Germline V gives CDR1 MNHEY, CDR2 SMNVEV (reference sequence). The CDR3 loop is CASSSDRGRTEAFF. The CDR3 DNA reads as TGTGCCAGCAGCTCCGACAGGGGAAGGACTGAAGCTTTCTTT.

This chain links TRBV18 with TRBJ2-7; D is perhaps TRBD2 (5 bases). CDR3 length: 13 residues. Trimming cost V 3 bases and J 5 bases, with 11 bases left between them. Germline V gene sequence: CDR1 KGHSH, CDR2 LQKENI. The CDR3 protein is CASSPPLRDEQYF. The CDR3 DNA is TGTGCCAGCTCACCCCCCCTGAGGGACGAGCAGTACTTC.

This chain links TRBV28 with TRBJ2-3; D may be TRBD1 (6 bases). The CDR3 sequence is 14 residues long. Germline lookup yields CDR1 MDHEN and CDR2 SYDVKM. V dropped 7 bases and J dropped 6 bases, with 17 bases sitting between them. The CDR3: CASTPQGFPDTQYF. The CDR3 region has the DNA TGTGCCAGCACCCCGCAGGGGTTCCCCGATACGCAGTATTTT.

This clone was observed once. The chain has TRBV29-1 and TRBJ1-4; a weak D match, TRBD1 (6 bases). Germline V gene sequence: CDR1 SQVTM, CDR2 ANQGSEA. The CDR3 loop spans 15 amino acids. The germline V and J ends were trimmed by 1 base and 7 bases, with 16 bases remaining between them. Here the CDR3 reads CSVEVGEGVSEKLFF. The CDR3 DNA follows: TGCAGCGTTGAAGTAGGGGAGGGGGTTAGTGAAAAACTGTTTTTT.

The chain couples TRBV18 to TRBJ2-2; the match to TRBD1 covers 8 bases. With V trimmed by 0 bases and J by 1 base, 1 base remained unmatched. CDR1 and CDR2 from the germline V gene are KGHSH and LQKENI. The CDR3 consists of 16 residues. In DNA, the CDR3 is TGTGCCAGCTCACCACCCGGGACAGGGAACACCGGGGAGCTGTTTTTT. Protein product: CASSPPGTGNTGELFF.

This clone was recorded a few times. The genes are TRBV29-1 and TRBJ2-3; 8 bases are a match to TRBD2. Trimming cost V 4 bases and J 3 bases; bases outside gene matches: 3. Germline V gene data show CDR1 as SQVTM and CDR2 as ANQGSEA. CDR3 length equals 13 residues. CDR3 nucleotides: TGCAGCGTTGTCGGCGGGGGGACAGATACGCAGTATTTT. This encodes CSVVGGGTDTQYF.

V and J are TRBV5-8 and TRBJ1-4; 10 bases align to TRBD1. V was clipped by 3 bases and J by 9 bases; unmatched bases: 5. Germline values: CDR1 SGHTS, CDR2 YDEGEE. The CDR3 has 14 amino acids. The CDR3 loop reads CASSSGQGYKKLFF. CDR3 sequence (DNA): TGTGCCAGCAGCTCGGGACAGGGGTACAAAAAACTGTTTTTT.

CDR3 coding DNA: TGTGCCAGCAGTCCTTCGGGACAGGGCAAGTACGAGCAGTACTTC. Protein: CASSPSGQGKYEQYF. The chain recombines TRBV6-5 with TRBJ2-7; 9 nucleotides align to TRBD1. Germline V gene data show CDR1 as MNHEY and CDR2 as SVGAGI. This CDR3 is built from 15 residues. The trim removed 5 bases at V and 4 bases at J, leaving 9 bases unmatched.

The rearrangement uses TRBV2 and TRBJ2-5, with D possibly being TRBD2 (6 bases). Trimming shortened V by 4 bases and J by 5 bases, and 11 bases separated the two germline ends. Germline assignment: CDR1 SNHLY and CDR2 FYNNEI. The CDR3 covers 13 residues. The CDR3 protein is CASSGRRGETQYF. For the CDR3, the DNA is TGTGCCAGCAGTGGGCGACGGGGGGAGACCCAGTACTTC.

CDR3 sequence (DNA): TGTGCCAGCAGCTTAGTGGGGGAGACCCAGTACTTC. Its translation is CASSLVGETQYF. The chain uses TRBV5-6 and TRBJ2-5; D unresolved. V was pared by 2 bases and J by 5 bases, with 7 bases between. Germline V gene data show CDR1 as SGHDT and CDR2 as YYEEEE. This CDR3 region has 12 residues.